This T cell receptor beta chain was obtained from a study of CD8+ T cells in alopecia areata. Study context: Tofacitinib administration persisted for 6 to 18 months, succeeded by 6 months off drug.

Treatment meaning: oral pan-JAK inhibitor, 5-10 mg twice daily. Study outcomes and limitations: Researchers report lesional scalp, most notably alopecia totalis/universalis, outstripped normal scalp in clonality.

As for this clone: The antigen remains undetermined.

RNA extraction and reverse transcription yielded cDNA as sequencing template. TCRdb's copy holds only in-frame clones and misses some; the assay was immunoSEQ multiplex PCR. Of some 170,000 clones listed, roughly 50% are singletons. Per the germline V gene, CDR1 is GTSNPN and CDR2 is SVGIG (reference sequence). This CDR3 is built from 17 residues. The trim removed 0 bases at V and 4 bases at J, leaving 10 bases unmatched. The source of this sequence is a human donor with alopecia areata. The sequencing used CD4+ T cells sorted from blood, collected between weeks 55 and 65, from a patient treated with tofacitinib. The chain employs TRBV30 and TRBJ2-2, with TRBD1 identical over 8 bases. CDR3 sequence: CAWSVSRGRSATGELFF. As DNA, the CDR3 is TGTGCCTGGAGTGTTTCCAGGGGGCGTTCAGCCACCGGGGAGCTGTTTTTT.